The clone carrying this TCR beta chain was found a few times. In the original processing: Amplification of reference gene primers was used by the study to estimate nucleated cell counts. The repertoire was sequenced with immunoSEQ multiplex PCR; TCRdb's copy has only in-frame clones and lacks some. Clone size and the V and J calls come from that table; the DNA yielded D and trimming. Seen here are about 160,000 clones, roughly four fifths observed once, and the top ten hold roughly a tenth. The data were taken from a study of blood T cell repertoires in COVID-19. About the study: Both acute and convalescent COVID-19 samples were obtained from the United States, Italy and Spain. Nucleic acid was either cDNA or gDNA, and it came from T cells, B-cell-depleted T cells, or PBMCs.

The CDR3 is 15 residues long. V was shortened by 5 bases and J by 5 bases, with 18 bases between the two germline ends. CDR1 and CDR2 from the germline V gene are MNHEY and SVGAGI. V is TRBV6-5 and J is TRBJ1-1; weak D call: TRBD1 (6 bases). This clonotype was obtained from a human donor in a cohort sampled during active COVID-19. The sequenced sample consisted of peripheral blood. The CDR3 is CASSSQGTQGTEAFF. DNA for the CDR3: TGTGCCAGCAGTAGCCAGGGGACCCAGGGGACTGAAGCTTTCTTT.